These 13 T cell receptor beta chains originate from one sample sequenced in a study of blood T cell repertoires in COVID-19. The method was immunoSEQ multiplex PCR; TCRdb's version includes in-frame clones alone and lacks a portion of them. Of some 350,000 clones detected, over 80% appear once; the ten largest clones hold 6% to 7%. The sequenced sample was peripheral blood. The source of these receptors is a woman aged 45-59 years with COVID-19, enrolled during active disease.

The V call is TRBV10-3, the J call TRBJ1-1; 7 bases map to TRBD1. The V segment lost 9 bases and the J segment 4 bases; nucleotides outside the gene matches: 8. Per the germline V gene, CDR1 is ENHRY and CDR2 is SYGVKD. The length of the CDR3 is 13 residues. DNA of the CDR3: TGTGCCATTCGACAGGGTTCCCCCACTGAAGCTTTCTTT. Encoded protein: CAIRQGSPTEAFF.

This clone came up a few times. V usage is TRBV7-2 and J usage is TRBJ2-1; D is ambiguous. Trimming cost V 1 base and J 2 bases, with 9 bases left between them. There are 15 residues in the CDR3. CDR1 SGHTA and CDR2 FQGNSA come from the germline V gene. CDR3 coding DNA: TGTGCCAGCAGCTTAGTGAGGCCCCCCTACAATGAGCAGTTCTTC. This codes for CASSLVRPPYNEQFF. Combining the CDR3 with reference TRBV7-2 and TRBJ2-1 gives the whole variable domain GAGVSQSPSNKVTEKGKDVELRCDPISGHTALYWYRQSLGQGLEFLIYFQGNSAPDKSGLPSDRFSAERTGGSVSTLTIQRTQQEDSAVYLCASSLVRPPYNEQFFGPGTRLTVL.

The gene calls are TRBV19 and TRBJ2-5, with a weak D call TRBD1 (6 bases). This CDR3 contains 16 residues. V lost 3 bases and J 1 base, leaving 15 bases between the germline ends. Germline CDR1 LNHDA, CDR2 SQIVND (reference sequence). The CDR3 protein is CASSISWGRSQETQYF. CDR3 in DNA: TGTGCCAGTAGTATTTCGTGGGGGCGATCCCAAGAGACCCAGTACTTC.

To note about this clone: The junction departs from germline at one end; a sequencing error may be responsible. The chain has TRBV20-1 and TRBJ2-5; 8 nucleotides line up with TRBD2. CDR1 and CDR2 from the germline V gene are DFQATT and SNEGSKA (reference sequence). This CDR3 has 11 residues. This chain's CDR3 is CSTSGQETQYF. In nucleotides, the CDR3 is TGCAGTACTAGCGGCCAAGAGACCCAGTACTTC.

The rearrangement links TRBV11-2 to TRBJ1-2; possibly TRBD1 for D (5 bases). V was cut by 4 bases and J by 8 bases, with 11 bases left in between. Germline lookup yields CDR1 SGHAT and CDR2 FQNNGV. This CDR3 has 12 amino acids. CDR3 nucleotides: TGTGCCAGCAGCTATGAAGGGGAAGGCTACACCTTC. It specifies CASSYEGEGYTF. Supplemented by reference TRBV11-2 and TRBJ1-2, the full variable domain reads EAGVAQSPRYKIIEKRQSVAFWCNPISGHATLYWYQQILGQGPKLLIQFQNNGVVDDSQLPKDRFSAERLKGVDSTLKIQPAKLEDSAVYLCASSYEGEGYTFGSGTRLTVV.

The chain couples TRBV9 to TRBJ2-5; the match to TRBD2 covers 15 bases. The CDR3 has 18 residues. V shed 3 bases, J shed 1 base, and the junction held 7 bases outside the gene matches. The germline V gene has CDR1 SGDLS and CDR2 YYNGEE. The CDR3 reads CASSARTSGRASQETQYF. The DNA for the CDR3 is TGTGCCAGCAGCGCCCGGACTAGCGGGAGGGCCAGCCAAGAGACCCAGTACTTC. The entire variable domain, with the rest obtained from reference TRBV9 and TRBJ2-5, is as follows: DSGVTQTPKHLITATGQRVTLRCSPRSGDLSVYWYQQSLDQGLQFLIQYYNGEERAKGNILERFSAQQFPDLHSELNLSSLELGDSALYFCASSARTSGRASQETQYFGPGTRLLVL.

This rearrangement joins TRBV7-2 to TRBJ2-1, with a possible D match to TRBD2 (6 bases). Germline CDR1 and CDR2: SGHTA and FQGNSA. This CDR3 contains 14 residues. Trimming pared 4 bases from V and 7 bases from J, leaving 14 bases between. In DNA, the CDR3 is TGTGCCAGCAGCTACGAACTAGCTAGGAATGAGCAGTTCTTC. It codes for CASSYELARNEQFF.

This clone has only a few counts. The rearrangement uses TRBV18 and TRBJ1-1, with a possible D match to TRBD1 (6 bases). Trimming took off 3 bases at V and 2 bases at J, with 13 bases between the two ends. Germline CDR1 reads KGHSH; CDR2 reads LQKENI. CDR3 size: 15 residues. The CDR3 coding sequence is TGTGCCAGCTCACCCTTGGACAGAGCTAACACTGAAGCTTTCTTT. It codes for CASSPLDRANTEAFF.

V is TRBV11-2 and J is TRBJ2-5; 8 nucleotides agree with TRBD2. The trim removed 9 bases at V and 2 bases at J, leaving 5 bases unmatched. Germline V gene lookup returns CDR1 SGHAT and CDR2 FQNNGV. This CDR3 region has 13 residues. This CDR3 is CARLAAGQETQYF. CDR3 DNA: TGTGCCAGACTAGCGGCGGGGCAAGAGACCCAGTACTTC.

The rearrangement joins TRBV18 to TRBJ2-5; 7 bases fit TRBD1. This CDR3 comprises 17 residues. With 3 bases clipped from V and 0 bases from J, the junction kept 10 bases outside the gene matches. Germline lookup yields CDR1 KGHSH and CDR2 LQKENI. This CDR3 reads CASSPPGQTKYQETQYF. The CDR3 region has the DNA TGTGCCAGCTCACCTCCGGGACAGACGAAGTACCAAGAGACCCAGTACTTC. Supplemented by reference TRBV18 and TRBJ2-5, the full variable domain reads NAGVMQNPRHLVRRRGQEARLRCSPMKGHSHVYWYRQLPEEGLKFMVYLQKENIIDESGMPKERFSAEFPKEGPSILRIQQVVRGDSAAYFCASSPPGQTKYQETQYFGPGTRLLVL.

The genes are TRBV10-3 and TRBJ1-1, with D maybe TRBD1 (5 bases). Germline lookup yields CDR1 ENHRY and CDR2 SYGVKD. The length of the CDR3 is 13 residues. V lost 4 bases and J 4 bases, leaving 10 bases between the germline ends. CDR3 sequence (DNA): TGTGCCATCAGTGTGAGGGGACTCACTGAAGCTTTCTTT. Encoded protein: CAISVRGLTEAFF.

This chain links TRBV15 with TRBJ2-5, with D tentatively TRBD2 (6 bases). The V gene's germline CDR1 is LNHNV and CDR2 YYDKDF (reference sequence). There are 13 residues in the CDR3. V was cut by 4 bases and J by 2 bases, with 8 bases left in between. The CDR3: CATSTRGQETQYF. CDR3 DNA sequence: TGTGCCACCAGCACCCGGGGGCAAGAGACCCAGTACTTC.

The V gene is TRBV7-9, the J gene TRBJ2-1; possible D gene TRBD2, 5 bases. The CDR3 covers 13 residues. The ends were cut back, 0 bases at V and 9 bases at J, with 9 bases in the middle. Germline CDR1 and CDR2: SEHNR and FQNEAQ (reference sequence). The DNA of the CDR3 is TGTGCCAGCAGCTTAGCGGGAGTAGGTGAGCAGTTCTTC. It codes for CASSLAGVGEQFF.